Listed below are T cell receptor beta chains from one sample, sequenced in a study of T cells after yellow fever vaccination. TCRdb reanalysed the 5' RACE reads using MiXCR and keeps one entry per CDR3 protein. The sample yields 450,000 to 550,000 distinct CDR3 sequences, 20% to 25% seen once. Sequencing used PBMCs, obtained roughly 20 days after the first yellow fever vaccination. All receptors come from a man aged 18 to 29 who received the YFV17D yellow fever vaccine. Both conserved end residues are part of each CDR3. The D gene is left open where the match is weak. Only some rows state a clone size, as once, few, many or a class for expanded clones.

CASSYLRTGGAETQYF,TGTGCCAGCAGTTACTTGAGGACAGGGGGCGCGGAGACCCAGTACTTC,TRBD1,TRBJ2-5,TRBV6-5,.
CAISDPTKNTEAFF,TGTGCCATCAGTGACCCCACCAAGAACACTGAAGCTTTCTTT,.,TRBJ1-1,TRBV10-3,.
CASSLQGTGKLFF,TGTGCCAGCAGCTTGCAAGGGACAGGGAAGCTGTTTTTT,TRBD1,TRBJ2-2,TRBV5-6,.
CASTIPPDTQYF,TGTGCCAGCACCATTCCCCCCGATACGCAGTATTTT,.,TRBJ2-3,TRBV12-3/TRBV12-4,.
CASSLIQGAAENIQYF,TGCGCCAGCAGCTTGATACAGGGGGCTGCGGAAAACATTCAGTACTTC,TRBD1,TRBJ2-4,TRBV5-1,.
CSVGVVGLRNEQFF,TGCAGCGTTGGGGTTGTTGGACTCCGAAATGAGCAGTTCTTC,.,TRBJ2-1,TRBV29-1,.
CAWSVLRGRGTGELFF,TGTGCCTGGAGTGTACTGAGGGGGCGCGGCACCGGGGAGCTGTTTTTT,TRBD1,TRBJ2-2,TRBV30,few
CASSTERDRLDNTGELFF,TGTGCCAGCAGCACAGAAAGAGACAGACTAGATAACACCGGGGAGCTGTTTTTT,.,TRBJ2-2,TRBV6-2/TRBV6-3,.
CASSLERENTEAFF,TGTGCCAGCAGCTTAGAGCGAGAGAACACTGAAGCTTTCTTT,.,TRBJ1-1,TRBV7-2,.
CASSQIGTGSNEQFF,TGTGCCAGCAGCCAAATCGGGACAGGAAGCAATGAGCAGTTCTTC,TRBD1,TRBJ2-1,TRBV14,.
CAISSGGARETQYF,TGTGCCATCAGTTCCGGGGGGGCCAGGGAGACCCAGTACTTC,TRBD2,TRBJ2-5,TRBV10-3,few
CASSTEWGNEQFF,TGTGCCAGCAGCACCGAGTGGGGCAATGAGCAGTTCTTC,.,TRBJ2-1,TRBV5-4,.
CAIREPGQGNTGELFF,TGTGCCATCAGAGAGCCGGGACAGGGTAACACCGGGGAGCTGTTTTTT,TRBD1,TRBJ2-2,TRBV10-3,.
CASIDTSGNIQYF,TGTGCCAGCATAGACACCTCTGGAAACATTCAGTACTTC,.,TRBJ2-4,TRBV6-6,.
CASSPSVADGTQYF,TGTGCCAGCTCCCCATCGGTGGCAGACGGTACGCAGTATTTT,.,TRBJ2-3,TRBV12-3/TRBV12-4,.
CASSLGGSGTDTQYF,TGTGCCAGCAGCTTAGGGGGATCGGGCACAGATACGCAGTATTTT,.,TRBJ2-3,TRBV11-2,.
CASTRGTGETQYF,TGTGCCAGCACCCGAGGGACAGGAGAGACCCAGTACTTC,TRBD1,TRBJ2-5,TRBV7-2,once